The 18 T cell receptor beta chains below all came from one sample that was sequenced in a study of T-cell reconstitution after alpha-beta-depleted transplantation in children. Unique molecular identifiers were used to barcode this TCRbeta library. From the PCR reads, TCRdb called clonotypes with MiXCR, one entry per CDR3 protein. The sample lists 110,000 or so distinct CDR3 sequences; approximately 6.6% were seen once. The sequences come from PBMCs, mostly from graft donor cells, collected 360 days after TCRalphabeta/CD19-depleted stem cell transplant. The origin of the receptors is a male patient aged 2-10 years who had a stem cell transplant for acute lymphoblastic leukemia, so the T cells may come from the graft donor.

This clonotype has ten or more counts. This chain joins TRBV7-2 and TRBJ2-3; TRBD2 agrees at 13 bases. This CDR3 is 14 amino acids long. Trimming removed 5 bases from V and 6 bases from J; junction bases left unmatched: 2. The germline V gene has CDR1 SGHTA and CDR2 FQGNSA. CDR3 residues: CASSPGLAGDTQYF. For the CDR3, the DNA is TGTGCCAGCAGCCCGGGACTAGCGGGGGATACGCAGTATTTT.

The chain employs TRBV4-2 and TRBJ2-1, with 10 bases that match TRBD2. The germline V gene has CDR1 LGHNA and CDR2 YNFKEQ. J was trimmed by 7 bases and V by 5 bases; bases with no gene match: 11. The CDR3 contains 16 residues. DNA for the CDR3: TGTGCCAGCAGCGGAGAGGCTAGCGGGAGAGATAATGAGCAGTTCTTC. Protein: CASSGEASGRDNEQFF.

This clonotype was recorded at least ten times. CDR3 sequence: CASTARQETQYF. In nucleotides, the CDR3 is TGTGCCAGCACAGCTCGACAAGAGACCCAGTACTTC. The chain couples TRBV3-1 to TRBJ2-5; no reliable D call. The CDR3 extends over 12 amino acids. CDR1 is LGHDT and CDR2 is YNNKEL in the germline V gene (reference sequence). Trimming removed 7 bases at V and 2 bases at J, with 8 bases between.

Here the CDR3 DNA reads TGTGCCAGCTTAGCACAGGGAAGTGAAAAACTGTTTTTT. Translated: CASLAQGSEKLFF. The genes are TRBV7-8 and TRBJ1-4; D possibly corresponds to TRBD1 (6 bases). The CDR3 spans 13 residues. Trimming stripped 8 bases from V and 7 bases from J, with 14 bases between. Germline V CDR1 and CDR2: SGHVS, FQNEAQ.

With respect to this clonotype: Its ends do not fully match the called genes, so a read error is possible. The chain uses TRBV12-3 or TRBV12-4 and TRBJ2-3; 11 bases line up with TRBD2. The CDR3 loop spans 18 amino acids. CDR3 DNA sequence: TGTGCCATCAGTTTTAGGCCTAGCGGGGGGACTAGCACAGATACGCAGTATTTT. The encoded protein is CAISFRPSGGTSTDTQYF.

This clonotype was observed a handful of times. V and J are TRBV28 and TRBJ2-7; 8 bases are a match to TRBD1. The CDR3 loop spans 14 amino acids. V shed 8 bases and J 3 bases; nucleotides not matched to a gene: 9. Germline values: CDR1 MDHEN, CDR2 SYDVKM. The CDR3 loop is CASLSDRGNYEQYF. Written as DNA, the CDR3 is TGTGCCAGCTTATCAGACAGGGGAAACTACGAGCAGTACTTC.

The J gene is TRBJ2-7, the V gene TRBV24-1; D gene ambiguous. The CDR3 has 13 amino acids. Germline assignment: CDR1 KGHDR and CDR2 SFDVKD. With 3 bases removed from V and 1 base from J, the gap between germline ends came to 6 bases. The CDR3: CATSDRKSYEQYF. The CDR3 DNA follows: TGTGCCACCAGTGATAGAAAGTCCTACGAGCAGTACTTC.

This clonotype was seen repeatedly, ten times or more. J is TRBJ2-7 and V is TRBV24-1; the D is unclear. Germline loops: CDR1 KGHDR, CDR2 SFDVKD. V shed 3 bases and J shed 4 bases, with 3 bases lying between them. This CDR3 has 11 residues. The chain's CDR3 is CATSDTYEQYF. For the CDR3, the DNA is TGTGCCACCAGTGATACGTACGAGCAGTACTTC.

This clonotype was seen at least ten times. V usage is TRBV7-9 and J usage is TRBJ2-1; 7 nucleotides line up with TRBD1. The CDR3 sequence is 16 residues long. Per the germline V gene, CDR1 is SEHNR and CDR2 is FQNEAQ (reference sequence). V lost 2 bases and J lost 4; bases outside the gene matches: 8. The CDR3 DNA reads as TGTGCCAGCAGCTTACGTGACAGGGTTTTGTACAATGAGCAGTTCTTC. It yields the protein CASSLRDRVLYNEQFF. Full variable domain (rest looked up from reference TRBV7-9 and TRBJ2-1): DTGVSQNPRHKITKRGQNVTFRCDPISEHNRLYWYRQTLGQGPEFLTYFQNEAQLEKSRLLSDRFSAERPKGSFSTLEIQRTEQGDSAMYLCASSLRDRVLYNEQFFGPGTRLTVL.

In this sample, this clonotype turned up many times. This rearrangement joins TRBV15 to TRBJ2-7, with D possibly being TRBD1 (5 bases). V was shortened by 0 bases and J by 3 bases, with 21 bases between the two germline ends. The CDR3 runs to 18 residues. From germline, CDR1 is LNHNV and CDR2 YYDKDF (reference sequence). CDR3 sequence reads: CATSRDRALSNWDYEQYF. In nucleotides, the CDR3 is TGTGCCACCAGCAGAGACAGGGCCCTGTCTAATTGGGACTACGAGCAGTACTTC.

This clonotype was seen repeatedly, ten times or more. This rearrangement joins TRBV20-1 to TRBJ2-3, with D perhaps TRBD2 (6 bases). The CDR3 sequence is 14 residues long. V dropped 5 bases and J dropped 4 bases, with 16 bases sitting between them. Germline V CDR1 and CDR2: DFQATT, SNEGSKA (reference sequence). CDR3 nucleotide sequence: TGCAGTGCTTTCGAGGCGGGGCGGGCAGATACGCAGTATTTT. Encoded protein: CSAFEAGRADTQYF.

This clonotype was seen repeatedly, ten times or more. V and J are TRBV7-9 and TRBJ1-1; possibly TRBD1 for D (6 bases). Germline CDR1 reads SEHNR; CDR2 reads FQNEAQ (reference sequence). The CDR3 length is 13 residues. The V end lost 5 bases, the J end lost 3 bases, and 10 bases lay between the germline ends. CDR3 bases: TGTGCCAGCAGCCCGGGACATTACACTGAAGCTTTCTTT. This codes for CASSPGHYTEAFF. The complete variable domain, with remaining parts taken from reference TRBV7-9 and TRBJ1-1, reads DTGVSQNPRHKITKRGQNVTFRCDPISEHNRLYWYRQTLGQGPEFLTYFQNEAQLEKSRLLSDRFSAERPKGSFSTLEIQRTEQGDSAMYLCASSPGHYTEAFFGQGTRLTVV.

This clonotype was detected ten times or more. The chain carries TRBV7-9 and TRBJ2-7; unclear D gene. The CDR3 is made up of 13 amino acids. The ends were cut back, 3 bases at V and 1 base at J, with 7 bases in the middle. Germline-derived CDR1 and CDR2 are SEHNR and FQNEAQ (reference sequence). CDR3 protein: CASSFHPSYEQYF. For the CDR3, the DNA is TGTGCCAGCAGCTTTCACCCTTCCTACGAGCAGTACTTC.

This clonotype was seen at least ten times. The genes are TRBV15 and TRBJ1-6, with D possibly matching TRBD1 (6 bases). The germline CDR1 and CDR2 sequences are LNHNV and YYDKDF (reference sequence). V was cut by 5 bases and J by 5 bases, with 13 bases left in between. This CDR3 is 15 amino acids long. The CDR3 nucleotides read TGTGCCACCAGCGCCTGGGGGGGGCATAATTCACCCCTCCACTTT. Amino acid sequence: CATSAWGGHNSPLHF.

This clonotype has ten or more counts. The genes are TRBV4-2 and TRBJ2-3, with 10 bases aligning to TRBD2. This CDR3 has 16 residues. Germline V gene sequence: CDR1 LGHNA, CDR2 YNFKEQ. Unmatched junction bases numbered 4, after V lost 0 bases and J lost 4 bases. The CDR3 nucleotides are TGTGCCAGCAGCCAAGACCGGACTAGCGGCTCAGATACGCAGTATTTT. This codes for CASSQDRTSGSDTQYF.

Many counts were recorded for this clonotype. This chain joins TRBV4-2 and TRBJ2-1, with unresolved D. This CDR3 comprises 13 residues. Germline lookup yields CDR1 LGHNA and CDR2 YNFKEQ. Between the trimmed V and J ends, which lost 0 bases and 8 bases, there was a span of 8 bases. Here the CDR3 reads CASSQDGGYEQFF. For the CDR3, the DNA is TGTGCCAGCAGCCAAGATGGTGGATATGAGCAGTTCTTC.

This clonotype showed up many times. V usage is TRBV6-2 or TRBV6-3 and J usage is TRBJ1-1; TRBD1 agrees at 7 bases. Germline V CDR1 and CDR2: MNHEY, SVGEGT. There are 14 residues in the CDR3. Trimming at V came to 7 bases and at J to 1 base, leaving 6 bases not matched to a gene. The CDR3 reads CASKGQTQNTEAFF. The CDR3 DNA reads as TGTGCCAGCAAGGGACAGACACAGAACACTGAAGCTTTCTTT.

The sample holds many counts of this clonotype. The chain links TRBV3-1 to TRBJ2-7; D remains unclear. Trimming took 5 bases from V and 0 from J, leaving 14 bases between them. Germline lookup yields CDR1 LGHDT and CDR2 YNNKEL (reference sequence). The CDR3 totals 15 residues. CDR3 residues: CASSSGRRGSYEQYF. Written as DNA, the CDR3 is TGTGCCAGCAGCTCCGGGCGTCGTGGCTCCTACGAGCAGTACTTC.